Each of the 27 T cell receptor beta chains below was sequenced from the same sample in a study of T-cell reconstitution after alpha-beta-depleted transplantation in children. Construction of the TCRbeta library involved unique molecular identifiers. TCRdb reanalysed the PCR reads using MiXCR and keeps one entry per CDR3 protein. Here the sample spans more than 400,000 distinct CDR3 sequences, around 10% being singletons. The material was PBMCs, mostly from graft donor cells, obtained 180 days after TCRalphabeta/CD19-depleted stem cell transplant. Receptors originate from a female patient between 2 and 15 years old who had a stem cell transplant for aplastic anemia, so the T cells may come from the graft donor.

This chain uses TRBV10-3 with TRBJ2-5; possibly TRBD1 or TRBD2 for D (6 bases each). CDR3 size: 13 residues. The V end was cut by 2 bases, the J end by 4 bases, with 8 bases between. Germline CDR1 is ENHRY and CDR2 is SYGVKD. This CDR3 reads CAISEGGGETQYF. The CDR3 bases are TGTGCCATCAGTGAGGGAGGGGGAGAGACCCAGTACTTC.

Many counts were recorded for this clonotype. The chain couples TRBV20-1 to TRBJ2-7; TRBD1 matches at 7 bases. The CDR3 spans 15 residues. V trimming: 1 base; J trimming: 5 bases; junction bases outside the gene matches: 11. Germline-derived CDR1 and CDR2 are DFQATT and SNEGSKA (reference sequence). CDR3 in DNA: TGCAGTGCTAGAGGGGTCGGGGACAGAAGCCACGAGCAGTACGTC. Encoded protein: CSARGVGDRSHEQYV.

The chain has TRBV29-1 and TRBJ2-7; either TRBD1 or TRBD2 may supply D (5 bases each). The V end lost 6 bases, the J end lost 8 bases, and 17 bases lay between the germline ends. The CDR3 consists of 12 residues. CDR1 and CDR2 (germline): SQVTM, ANQGSEA. This CDR3 reads CSVISRGAKQYV. CDR3 coding DNA: TGCAGCGTCATAAGCCGAGGGGCTAAGCAGTACGTC.

The CDR3 nucleotides read TGTGCCAGCAGCTTCCAAGCGACTAGCATCCCAGATACGCAGTATTTT. It codes for CASSFQATSIPDTQYF. V and J are TRBV7-2 and TRBJ2-3; TRBD2 matches 7 bases. Germline V gene sequence: CDR1 SGHTA, CDR2 FQGNSA. V shed 3 bases and J 4 bases; nucleotides not matched to a gene: 10. CDR3 size: 16 residues.

This sequence joins TRBV12-3 or TRBV12-4 and TRBJ2-1; D call uncertain. Trimming left V 0 bases short and J 0 bases short, with 9 bases between. The CDR3 length is 16 residues. The DNA for the CDR3 is TGTGCCAGCAGTTTAGCCCGGCCTGTCTCCTACAATGAGCAGTTCTTC. It specifies CASSLARPVSYNEQFF.

This clonotype appeared a few times. The chain carries TRBV3-1 and TRBJ2-5; D is unclear. Germline V gene data show CDR1 as LGHDT and CDR2 as YNNKEL (reference sequence). CDR3 size: 12 residues. With 7 bases removed from V and 6 bases from J, the gap between germline ends came to 12 bases. CDR3 loop: CASNDLGQTQYF. CDR3 nucleotides: TGTGCCAGCAATGACCTAGGCCAGACCCAGTACTTC.

This sequence joins TRBV6-2 or TRBV6-3 and TRBJ2-1; D uncertain. The V end was cut by 5 bases, the J end by 6 bases, with 8 bases between. This CDR3 is built from 12 residues. In germline, CDR1 is MNHEY, CDR2 SVGEGT. CDR3 sequence (DNA): TGTGCCAGCAGTCGGACGGTCAATGAGCAGTTCTTC. This codes for CASSRTVNEQFF.

This clonotype has only a few counts. The chain uses TRBV20-1 and TRBJ2-5; a weak D match, TRBD2 (6 bases). Per germline, CDR1 DFQATT and CDR2 SNEGSKA (reference sequence). The CDR3 covers 18 residues. V lost 0 bases to trimming and J lost 5 bases, with 25 bases between them. CDR3 loop: CSARDLGEPGLKEETQYF. Written as DNA, the CDR3 is TGCAGTGCTAGAGACCTGGGGGAACCGGGACTTAAAGAGGAGACCCAGTACTTC.

The genes are TRBV3-1 and TRBJ2-7; D unresolved. Germline assignment: CDR1 LGHDT and CDR2 YNNKEL (reference sequence). CDR3 length: 15 amino acids. V lost 4 bases to trimming and J lost 3 bases, with 16 bases between them. The CDR3 nucleotides read TGTGCCAGCAGCCTCAGGCCGATCGACGTCTACGAGCAGTACTTC. Residues: CASSLRPIDVYEQYF.

Many counts were recorded for this clonotype. The genes are TRBV4-3 and TRBJ1-1; TRBD1 agrees at 8 bases. Unmatched junction bases numbered 3, after V lost 3 bases and J lost 0 bases. The V gene's germline CDR1 is LGHNA and CDR2 YSLEER. The CDR3 runs to 15 residues. CDR3 residues: CASSQRTGLNTEAFF. The CDR3 DNA sequence: TGCGCCAGCAGCCAGAGGACAGGGTTGAACACTGAAGCTTTCTTT.

The chain joins TRBV29-1 to TRBJ1-2; a weak D match, TRBD1 (6 bases). V shed 0 bases and J shed 6 bases, with 17 bases lying between them. The CDR3 consists of 15 residues. CDR1 is SQVTM, CDR2 ANQGSEA, per germline. CDR3 bases: TGCAGCGTTGAAGATTTTACAGGGCAGCCTCATGGCTACACCTTC. Protein: CSVEDFTGQPHGYTF.

The gene calls are TRBV6-2 or TRBV6-3 and TRBJ1-5; D possibly corresponds to TRBD1 (6 bases). V was cut by 5 bases and J by 4 bases, with 15 bases left in between. Germline V gene sequence: CDR1 MNHEY, CDR2 SVGEGT. The CDR3 extends over 15 amino acids. CDR3 bases: TGTGCCAGCAGTCGGGGACACGAGATAAATCAGCCCCAGCATTTT. This sequence encodes CASSRGHEINQPQHF.

The chain combines TRBV7-2 with TRBJ2-7; 7 bases map to TRBD2. CDR3 length: 14 amino acids. The V segment lost 1 base and the J segment 7 bases; nucleotides outside the gene matches: 7. From germline, CDR1 is SGHTA and CDR2 FQGNSA. The CDR3 loop reads CASSLEMRGREQYF. The DNA for the CDR3 is TGTGCCAGCAGCTTAGAGATGCGGGGGAGAGAGCAGTACTTC.

This clonotype appeared many times. V usage is TRBV18 and J usage is TRBJ1-2, with D possibly TRBD1 on 6 matching bases. This CDR3 comprises 15 residues. Germline V gene data show CDR1 as KGHSH and CDR2 as LQKENI. The V end lost 6 bases, the J end lost 4 bases, and 18 bases lay between the germline ends. CDR3 sequence reads: CASSAIADRPYGYTF. CDR3 in DNA: TGTGCCAGCTCGGCGATAGCGGACAGACCCTATGGCTACACCTTC. The full variable domain, its missing parts supplied by reference TRBV18 and TRBJ1-2, is NAGVMQNPRHLVRRRGQEARLRCSPMKGHSHVYWYRQLPEEGLKFMVYLQKENIIDESGMPKERFSAEFPKEGPSILRIQQVVRGDSAAYFCASSAIADRPYGYTFGSGTRLTVV.

The chain is built from TRBV5-1 and TRBJ2-4; D may be TRBD2 (5 bases). Germline CDR1 is SGHRS and CDR2 is YFSETQ. This CDR3 spans 15 amino acids. V shed 4 bases and J shed 2 bases, with 13 bases lying between them. The CDR3 loop is CASSGTRGPKNIQYF. The CDR3 DNA sequence: TGCGCCAGCAGCGGCACCCGAGGGCCCAAAAACATTCAGTACTTC. Complete variable domain (other parts from reference TRBV5-1 and TRBJ2-4): KAGVTQTPRYLIKTRGQQVTLSCSPISGHRSVSWYQQTPGQGLQFLFEYFSETQRNKGNFPGRFSGRQFSNSRSEMNVSTLELGDSALYLCASSGTRGPKNIQYFGAGTRLSVL.

This clonotype was detected only a few times. The chain uses TRBV6-2 or TRBV6-3 and TRBJ2-7; 8 bases fit TRBD2. The CDR3 consists of 12 residues. Looked up from germline, CDR1 is MNHEY and CDR2 is SVGEGT. Trimming removed 7 bases from V and 6 bases from J; junction bases left unmatched: 5. CDR3 nucleotide sequence: TGTGCCAGCAACGGGAGGGCCTCCGAGCAGTACTTC. It translates to CASNGRASEQYF.

This clonotype was recorded many times. The chain links TRBV12-3 or TRBV12-4 to TRBJ1-1; 9 nucleotides align to TRBD1. The trim removed 4 bases at V and 5 bases at J, leaving 8 bases unmatched. This CDR3 has 15 residues. This CDR3 is CASSWDREGWTEAFF. Written as DNA, the CDR3 is TGTGCCAGCAGTTGGGACAGGGAGGGTTGGACTGAAGCTTTCTTT.

This clonotype was recorded many times. The chain uses TRBV28 and TRBJ1-5, with 10 bases aligning to TRBD1. The CDR3 has 15 amino acids. The V gene end was trimmed by 4 bases and the J gene end by 6 bases; junction bases not matched to a gene: 6. Germline CDR1 is MDHEN and CDR2 is SYDVKM. As DNA, the CDR3 is TGTGCCAGCAGTTCGGACAGGGGGATGGGTCAGCCCCAGCATTTT. Protein product: CASSSDRGMGQPQHF.

This chain connects TRBV11-2 to TRBJ2-3; 9 bases are a match to TRBD1. The V gene end was trimmed by 5 bases and the J gene end by 1 base; junction bases not matched to a gene: 16. The germline V gene encodes CDR1 SGHAT and CDR2 FQNNGV. This CDR3 contains 19 residues. The CDR3 sequence is CASSRWGQGLVSGTDTQYF. The CDR3 region has the DNA TGTGCCAGCAGCCGGTGGGGACAGGGCTTGGTATCGGGCACAGATACGCAGTATTTT.

The V call is TRBV4-3, the J call TRBJ2-2; D is possibly TRBD1 (6 bases). Germline-derived CDR1 and CDR2 are LGHNA and YSLEER. V was pared by 8 bases and J by 8 bases, with 18 bases between. The CDR3 is 14 residues long. The CDR3 DNA follows: TGCGCCAGCGGGACCCACAGGGTCTTAGGGGAGCTGTTTTTT. Translated: CASGTHRVLGELFF.

The V call is TRBV7-8, the J call TRBJ2-1; no clear D gene. The CDR3 runs 16 residues. CDR1 is SGHVS and CDR2 is FQNEAQ in the germline V gene. V shed 5 bases and J shed 1 base, with 15 bases lying between them. The CDR3 DNA follows: TGTGCCAGCAGCGTTACTCCCGGACCGTCCTACAATGAGCAGTTCTTC. It is translated as CASSVTPGPSYNEQFF.

The rearrangement uses TRBV27 and TRBJ2-5; D could derive from TRBD1 or TRBD2 (5 bases each). The CDR3 totals 13 residues. V dropped 1 base and J dropped 5 bases, with 8 bases sitting between them. From germline, CDR1 is MNHEY and CDR2 SMNVEV (reference sequence). The CDR3 protein is CASSLWWGETQYF. CDR3 coding DNA: TGTGCCAGCAGTTTATGGTGGGGGGAGACCCAGTACTTC.

The gene calls are TRBV14 and TRBJ2-1; possibly TRBD2 for D (5 bases). V was cut by 1 base and J by 12 bases, with 13 bases left in between. This CDR3 is built from 13 residues. Germline V gene data show CDR1 as SGHDN and CDR2 as FVKESK. The CDR3 DNA sequence: TGTGCCAGCAGCCAAGTGAGACCAGGAGGGCAGTTCTTC. Protein: CASSQVRPGGQFF.

The chain has TRBV20-1 and TRBJ2-1; TRBD2 matches at 12 bases. The J segment lost 4 bases and the V segment lost 3 bases, leaving 4 bases of the junction unmatched. Per the germline V gene, CDR1 is DFQATT and CDR2 is SNEGSKA (reference sequence). The CDR3 extends over 15 amino acids. In nucleotides, the CDR3 is TGCAGTGCTAGCCGAGGACTAGCGGGATACAATGAGCAGTTCTTC. This gives the protein CSASRGLAGYNEQFF.

The rearrangement links TRBV6-6 to TRBJ1-2; no clear D. The CDR3 is made up of 13 amino acids. Trimming took off 3 bases at V and 5 bases at J, with 10 bases between the two ends. Germline CDR1 reads MNHNY; CDR2 reads SVGAGI (reference sequence). The CDR3 DNA reads as TGTGCCAGCAGTTATATAAGAGAGTATGGCTACACCTTC. Protein sequence: CASSYIREYGYTF.

This clonotype was recorded many times. The V call is TRBV15, the J call TRBJ1-1; no clear D gene. Per the germline V gene, CDR1 is LNHNV and CDR2 is YYDKDF (reference sequence). The CDR3 length is 14 residues. Between the trimmed V and J ends, which lost 2 bases and 1 base, there was a span of 8 bases. CDR3 amino acids: CATSRFRQNTEAFF. The CDR3 nucleotides read TGTGCCACCAGCAGATTTCGACAGAACACTGAAGCTTTCTTT. The whole variable domain, remainder taken from reference TRBV15 and TRBJ1-1, is DAMVIQNPRYQVTQFGKPVTLSCSQTLNHNVMYWYQQKSSQAPKLLFHYYDKDFNNEADTPDNFQSRRPNTSFCFLDIRSPGLGDTAMYLCATSRFRQNTEAFFGQGTRLTVV.

This clonotype was seen a handful of times. The chain recombines TRBV29-1 with TRBJ2-5, with unresolved D. CDR3 length: 12 residues. The V end lost 7 bases, the J end lost 1 base, and 10 bases lay between the germline ends. Germline CDR1 reads SQVTM; CDR2 reads ANQGSEA. CDR3 coding DNA: TGCAGCGCCTCCACAGCCCAAGAGACCCAGTACTTC. Amino acids: CSASTAQETQYF.